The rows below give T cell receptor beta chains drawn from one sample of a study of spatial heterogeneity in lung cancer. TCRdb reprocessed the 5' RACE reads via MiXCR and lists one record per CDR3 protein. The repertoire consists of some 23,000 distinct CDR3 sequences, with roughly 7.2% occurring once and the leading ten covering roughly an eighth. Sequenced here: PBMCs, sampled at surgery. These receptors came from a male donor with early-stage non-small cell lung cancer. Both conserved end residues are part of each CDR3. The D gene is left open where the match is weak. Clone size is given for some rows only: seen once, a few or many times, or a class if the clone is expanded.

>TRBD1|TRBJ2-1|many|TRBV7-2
TGTGCCAGCAGCTTAGCGACAGGGAACAATGAGCAGTTCTTC
CASSLATGNNEQFF
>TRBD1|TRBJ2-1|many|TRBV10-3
TGTGCCATCAGTGGGGACAGGGGGGATGAGCAGTTCTTC
CAISGDRGDEQFF
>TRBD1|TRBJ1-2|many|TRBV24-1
TGTGCCACCATGTCCGGGACAGGGAACTATGGCTACACCTTC
CATMSGTGNYGYTF
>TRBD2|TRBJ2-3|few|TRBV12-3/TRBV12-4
TGTGCCAGCAGTCCCTTAGGAGGTAGACTAGCGAACACAGATACGCAGTATTTT
CASSPLGGRLANTDTQYF
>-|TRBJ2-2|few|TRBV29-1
TGCAGCGTTGAAGGTAGAGCGGAGAACACCGGGGAGCTGTTTTTT
CSVEGRAENTGELFF
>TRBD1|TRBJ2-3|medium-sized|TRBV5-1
TGCGCCAGCAGCCGCCGGACAGGAGAAACCACAGATACGCAGTATTTT
CASSRRTGETTDTQYF
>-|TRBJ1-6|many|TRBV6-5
TGTGCCAGCAGTAAACTATGGACAGATAATTCACCCCTCCACTTT
CASSKLWTDNSPLHF
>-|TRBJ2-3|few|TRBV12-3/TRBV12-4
TGTGCCAGCAGTTCGCGCCGCGCGGGTAGCACAGATACGCAGTATTTT
CASSSRRAGSTDTQYF
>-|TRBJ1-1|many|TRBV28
TGTGCCAGCAGTTTCGCCCGTGAAGCTTTCTTT
CASSFAREAFF
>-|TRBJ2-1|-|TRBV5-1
TGCGCCAGCAGCCCCGTTAGGAATGAGCAGTTCTTC
CASSPVRNEQFF
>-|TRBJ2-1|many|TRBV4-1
TGCGCCAGCAGCCAAGATCGCGTGGGGGGTGAGCAGTTCTTC
CASSQDRVGGEQFF
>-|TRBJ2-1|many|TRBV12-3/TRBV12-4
TGTGCCAGCAGCTCGAACGGACAGGAGCAGTTCTTC
CASSSNGQEQFF
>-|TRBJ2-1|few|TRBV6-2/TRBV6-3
TGTGCCAGCAGTTACCTCGCCGGAAACCAGTTCTTC
CASSYLAGNQFF
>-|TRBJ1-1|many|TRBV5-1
TGCGCCAGCAGCTTGGGCATCGACGCTGAAGCTTTCTTT
CASSLGIDAEAFF
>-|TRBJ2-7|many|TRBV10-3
TGTGCCATCAGTGAGAACTACGAGCAGTACTTC
CAISENYEQYF
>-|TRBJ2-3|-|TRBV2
TGTGCCAGCGAACGGGGGCTAAGCACAGATACGCAGTATTTT
CASERGLSTDTQYF
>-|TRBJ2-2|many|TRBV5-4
TGTGCCAGCAGCCCCCCACCCGGCGGGGAGCTGTTTTTT
CASSPPPGGELFF
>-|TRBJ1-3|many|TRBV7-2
TGTGCCAGCAGCTTAGTGGCTGCTGGAAACACCATATATTTT
CASSLVAAGNTIYF
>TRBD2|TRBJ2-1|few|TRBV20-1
TGCAGTGCTAGAGAGTTGGGGAGCGGGAGCTCCTACAATGAGCAGTTCTTC
CSARELGSGSSYNEQFF
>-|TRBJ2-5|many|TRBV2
TGTGCCAGCAGTGATCGGTCAGGGGGGAAAGAGACCCAGTACTTC
CASSDRSGGKETQYF
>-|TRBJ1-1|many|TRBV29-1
TGCAGCGTTGAAGAACAAGCTTTCTTT
CSVEEQAFF
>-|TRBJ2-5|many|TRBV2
TGTGCCAGCAGTGAAGGGCTAGGCGGAGAGACCCAGTACTTC
CASSEGLGGETQYF
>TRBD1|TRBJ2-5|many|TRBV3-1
TGTGCCAGCTCGGGACAGACTGTACAAGAGACCCAGTACTTC
CASSGQTVQETQYF
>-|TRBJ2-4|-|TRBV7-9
TGTGCCAGCAGCTTGGTCAGCATAGCCAAAAACATTCAGTACTTC
CASSLVSIAKNIQYF
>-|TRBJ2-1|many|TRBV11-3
TGTGCCAGCAGCTTACCGGGAGCTCATGAGCAGTTCTTC
CASSLPGAHEQFF
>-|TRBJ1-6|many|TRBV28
TGTGCCAGCAGCCCTCTCTTGAGTAGGGTGGGGAGCTCCTATAATTCACCCCTCCACTTT
CASSPLLSRVGSSYNSPLHF
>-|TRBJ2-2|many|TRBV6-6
TGTGCCAGCAGTTATGTCGGGATCGGGGAGCTGTTTTTT
CASSYVGIGELFF
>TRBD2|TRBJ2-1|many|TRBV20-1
TGCAGTGCAGAGACTAGCGGGACATACAATGAGCAGTTCTTC
CSAETSGTYNEQFF
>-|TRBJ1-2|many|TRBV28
TGTGCCAGCAGTTTTGGACGCCTGAATGGCTACACCTTC
CASSFGRLNGYTF
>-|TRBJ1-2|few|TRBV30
TGTGCCTGGAGTGTAGGGGGAATAAGCTATGGCTACACCTTC
CAWSVGGISYGYTF
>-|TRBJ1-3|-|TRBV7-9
TGTGCCAGCAGCCCTGACCGGGCGGGAAACACCATATATTTT
CASSPDRAGNTIYF
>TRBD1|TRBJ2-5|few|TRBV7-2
TGTGCCAGCAGCTTCCGGACAGGATATTTCCAAGAGACCCAGTACTTC
CASSFRTGYFQETQYF
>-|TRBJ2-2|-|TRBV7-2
TGTGCCAGCAGCTCCCGGACTCGCGGGGAGCTGTTTTTT
CASSSRTRGELFF
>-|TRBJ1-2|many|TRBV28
TGTGCCAGCTTACAGGGCGGGGGCTATGGCTACACCTTC
CASLQGGGYGYTF
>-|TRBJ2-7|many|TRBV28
TGTGCCAGCAGACTAGGACAGATCCTAACCTACGAGCAGTACTTC
CASRLGQILTYEQYF
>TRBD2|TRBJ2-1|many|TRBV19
TGTGCCAGTAGTGTCTCAACTAGCGGGAGTTACAATGAGCAGTTCTTC
CASSVSTSGSYNEQFF
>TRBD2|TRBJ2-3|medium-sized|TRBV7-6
TGTGCCAGCAGCTTAGGGTGGGAGGGGCCTGGAGATACGCAGTATTTT
CASSLGWEGPGDTQYF
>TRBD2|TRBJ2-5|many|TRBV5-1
TGCGCCAGCAGCTTGAGTTTTGGGACTAGCCAGACCCAGTACTTC
CASSLSFGTSQTQYF
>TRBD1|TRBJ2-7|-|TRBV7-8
TGTGCCAGCAGCTTCCGGGGACAGGGAAAAAGCCCCTACGAGCAGTACTTC
CASSFRGQGKSPYEQYF
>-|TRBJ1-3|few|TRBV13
TGTGCCAGCAGCCGTTCTTACGCTGGAAACACCATATATTTT
CASSRSYAGNTIYF
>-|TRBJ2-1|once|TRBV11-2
TGTGCCAGCAGCTTAGGAATAACGAGTAATGAGCAGTTCTTC
CASSLGITSNEQFF
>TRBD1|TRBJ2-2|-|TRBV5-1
TGCGCCAGCAGCTTGCCGGGACAGGGGACCGGGGAGCTGTTTTTT
CASSLPGQGTGELFF
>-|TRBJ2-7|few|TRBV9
TGTGCCAGCAGCGCCACCGGCGGCGAGCAGTACTTC
CASSATGGEQYF
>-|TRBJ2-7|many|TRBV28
TGTGCCAGCAGTTTTCTGAGTACGGACTACGAGCAGTACTTC
CASSFLSTDYEQYF
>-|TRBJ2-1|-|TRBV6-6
TGTGCCAGCAGAAAACTTATCCTATCAACCACGTCTGGAAATGAGCAGTTCTTC
CASRKLILSTTSGNEQFF
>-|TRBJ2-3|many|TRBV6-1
TGTGCCAGCAGTGAAGGCCCGAATACGCAGTATTTT
CASSEGPNTQYF
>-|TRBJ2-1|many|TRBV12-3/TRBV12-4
TGTGCCAGCAGTTTCGGGCAGTACAATGAGCAGTTCTTC
CASSFGQYNEQFF
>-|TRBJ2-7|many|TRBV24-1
TGTGCCACCAGTGTGACAGACAACGCCAGAAATCGGACCTACGAGCAGTACTTC
CATSVTDNARNRTYEQYF
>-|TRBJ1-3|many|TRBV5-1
TGCGCCAGCAGCCTGGAGGGGAAATACACCATATATTTT
CASSLEGKYTIYF
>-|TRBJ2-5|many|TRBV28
TGTGCCAGCAGACCTACAGGGACCAGTGGGACCCAGTACTTC
CASRPTGTSGTQYF
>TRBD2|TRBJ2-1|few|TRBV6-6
TGTGCCAGCAGTTACTCAGGTCCTAGCGGACTCTACAATGAGCAGTTCTTC
CASSYSGPSGLYNEQFF
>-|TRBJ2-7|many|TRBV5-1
TGCGCCAGCAGCTTGGAGGACGAGCAGTACTTC
CASSLEDEQYF
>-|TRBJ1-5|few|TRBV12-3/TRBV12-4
TGTGCCAGCAGTCTGGACGTTCGCCCCCAGCATTTT
CASSLDVRPQHF
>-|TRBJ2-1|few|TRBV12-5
TGTGCTAGTGGTTTGGTGTCAGGACCTTACAATGAGCAGTTCTTC
CASGLVSGPYNEQFF
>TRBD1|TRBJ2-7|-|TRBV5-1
TGCGCCAGCAGCTTCGGGACAGGGGCTACCTACGAGCAGTACTTC
CASSFGTGATYEQYF